This T cell receptor (beta chain) was profiled in a study of cytomegalovirus exposure and HLA in healthy donors. The PCR used 60 Vbeta and 13 Jbeta primers. The table came from immunoSEQ multiplex PCR; TCRdb's copy has only in-frame clones and leaves some out. The sample contains about 140,000 clones, around 82% of which appear only once. The sequenced material came from PBMCs. The sequence was collected from a man aged 35 to 55 in good health and CMV-seropositive.

CDR3 residues: CASSPPGLDSGELFF. The DNA of the CDR3 is TGTGCCAGCTCACCCCCGGGACTAGATTCCGGGGAGCTGTTTTTT. The rearrangement uses TRBV18 and TRBJ2-2; 8 bases are a match to TRBD2. V shed 3 bases, J shed 6 bases, and the junction held 6 bases outside the gene matches. CDR1 is KGHSH and CDR2 is LQKENI in the germline V gene. This CDR3 contains 15 residues.